What follows is one T cell receptor beta chain and its context. The data derive from a study of T cell changes during pregnancy in multiple sclerosis. The CDR3 loop spans 17 amino acids. Germline CDR1 reads MDHEN; CDR2 reads SYDVKM. V was trimmed by 3 bases and J by 0 bases, leaving 17 bases between them. Assay: immunoSEQ multiplex PCR; the TCRdb copy retains only in-frame clones and omits some. This sample has around 65,000 clones; approximately 90% occur once, and the top ten carry approximately 1.3%. This sequence joins TRBV28 and TRBJ1-2, with D possibly being TRBD1 (5 bases). This clonotype originated in a female donor in good health, enrolled as a control in a pregnancy study. The sequenced sample was peripheral blood, obtained in the third trimester of pregnancy. The CDR3 bases are TGTGCCAGCAGTTTTCCGGCAGGGTCGGTTCCTAACTATGGCTACACCTTC. Amino acid sequence: CASSFPAGSVPNYGYTF.